The entry below describes one T cell receptor (beta chain). Its antigen is undetermined. This CDR3 is 14 amino acids long. CDR1 and CDR2 (germline): MNHEY, SMNVEV (reference sequence). Trimming shortened V by 3 bases and J by 3 bases, and 11 bases separated the two germline ends. This entry comes from a study of cytotoxic CD8 clonotypes in ibrutinib-treated CLL. TCRdb keeps only in-frame clones here, not all; method: immunoSEQ multiplex PCR. This sample yields some 140,000 clones, of which approximately 81% are seen a single time; about 13% belongs to the top ten. Study-level findings and limits: In sustained-remission versus progressing patients, sampling times differed. Rare overall, public clonotypes shrank or held steady under therapy.

This TCR came from a human donor with chronic lymphocytic leukemia. The chain recombines TRBV27 with TRBJ1-1; possible D gene TRBD1, 5 bases. The source was PBMCs, collected after 12 months of ibrutinib treatment. Here the CDR3 reads CASSFSGDYTEAFF. CDR3 nucleotide sequence: TGTGCCAGCAGTTTTAGTGGGGACTACACTGAAGCTTTCTTT.